This T cell receptor (beta chain) is drawn from a study of T cells in Graves' hyperthyroidism and ophthalmopathy. Study results and caveats: Ophthalmopathy was distinguished from stable hyperthyroidism by 13 V-J signatures. Expanded thyroid clonotypes (above 0.001) were mostly also found in blood.

Germline CDR1 and CDR2: SQVTM and ANQGSEA. The CDR3 is made up of 15 amino acids. Trimming took 0 bases from V and 5 from J; bases not matched to a gene: 5. Not enrolled were patients with uncontrolled infection, other autoimmune disease, pregnancy or lactation. On this clonotype: Its specificity is unknown.

There were TCR beta CDR3 regions amplified from RNA transcripts. When the TCR CDR3 underwent first-round RT-PCR, the HTBI primer set was used. TCRdb recomputed calls from the multiplex PCR reads with MiXCR, one row per CDR3 protein. The table lists around 580,000 distinct CDR3 sequences, 46% of them singletons. The sequence was collected from a woman aged 18 to 35 with Graves' hyperthyroidism. The specimen sequenced was peripheral blood or thyroid tissue (not recorded which). The J gene is TRBJ2-5, the V gene TRBV29-1, with 11 bases that match TRBD2. DNA for the CDR3: TGCAGCGTTGAAGACCGACTAGCGGGAAAGGAGACCCAGTACTTC. This sequence encodes CSVEDRLAGKETQYF.